A single sample is the source of the 14 T cell receptor beta chains below, sequenced in a study of T-cell memory formation after mild COVID-19. Via MiXCR, TCRdb re-called the 5' RACE reads, giving one row per CDR3 protein. The table shows around 320,000 distinct CDR3 sequences, with 28% occurring only once. Sequencing was done on a sample of PBMCs or a T cell subset sorted from them (not recorded which). These receptors were collected from an adult woman who had mild COVID-19 (a few samples of this study predate the infection). Cell type and time point are not known.

This clonotype was counted between two and nine times. The CDR3 reads CASSSPGTGGYEQYF. Written as DNA, the CDR3 is TGCGCCAGCAGCTCCCCCGGGACAGGGGGCTACGAGCAGTACTTC. The chain is built from TRBV5-1 and TRBJ2-7; 11 nucleotides agree with TRBD1. There are 15 residues in the CDR3. After removal of 3 bases from V and 3 bases from J, the junction contained 5 bases not matched to a gene. Per the germline V gene, CDR1 is SGHRS and CDR2 is YFSETQ.

This chain links TRBV20-1 with TRBJ2-3; TRBD2 is a possible D gene (5 bases). V lost 6 bases to trimming and J lost 5 bases, with 15 bases between them. The CDR3 loop spans 13 amino acids. Germline assignment: CDR1 DFQATT and CDR2 SNEGSKA (reference sequence). The CDR3 nucleotides read TGCAGTGCGCGGGCTTGGTCGATAGATACGCAGTATTTT. It is translated as CSARAWSIDTQYF.

The chain couples TRBV9 to TRBJ1-2, with 8 bases lining up with TRBD1. The germline V gene encodes CDR1 SGDLS and CDR2 YYNGEE. The CDR3 extends over 13 amino acids. V gave up 6 bases and J gave up 4 bases; unmatched junction bases: 5. The CDR3 sequence: CASNQGATYGYTF. For the CDR3, the DNA is TGTGCCAGCAATCAGGGGGCGACCTATGGCTACACCTTC.

J is TRBJ2-7 and V is TRBV20-1; 9 nucleotides agree with TRBD1. The germline V gene has CDR1 DFQATT and CDR2 SNEGSKA (reference sequence). Germline trimming cut 1 base from V and 3 bases from J; bases unmatched to any gene: 10. The CDR3 loop spans 16 amino acids. DNA for the CDR3: TGCAGTGCTAGAGTCCCTACACAGGGGGCACGCTACGAGCAGTACTTC. This gives the protein CSARVPTQGARYEQYF.

In this sample, this clonotype turned up a few times. The rearrangement links TRBV14 to TRBJ2-1; TRBD1 or TRBD2 may be the D gene (5 bases each). V gave up 5 bases and J gave up 7 bases, with 9 bases separating them. Germline-derived CDR1 and CDR2 are SGHDN and FVKESK. This CDR3 has 12 amino acids. The CDR3 nucleotides read TGTGCCAGCAGCGACTGGGGGAATGAGCAGTTCTTC. Amino acid sequence: CASSDWGNEQFF. Combining the CDR3 with reference TRBV14 and TRBJ2-1 gives the whole variable domain EAGVTQFPSHSVIEKGQTVTLRCDPISGHDNLYWYRRVMGKEIKFLLHFVKESKQDESGMPNNRFLAERTGGTYSTLKVQPAELEDSGVYFCASSDWGNEQFFGPGTRLTVL.

The CDR3 DNA follows: TGTGCCACCAGTGCCGGGACAGATCGAAAAAACATTCAGTACTTC. It encodes CATSAGTDRKNIQYF. The chain uses TRBV24-1 and TRBJ2-4; 7 bases agree with TRBD1. Trimming cost V 5 bases and J 4 bases; bases outside gene matches: 7. CDR1 is KGHDR, CDR2 SFDVKD, per germline. There are 15 residues in the CDR3.

The chain recombines TRBV7-8 with TRBJ1-3; 7 nucleotides agree with TRBD1. Trimming removed 1 base from V and 0 bases from J; junction bases left unmatched: 0. CDR1 is SGHVS, CDR2 FQNEAQ, per germline. CDR3 length equals 15 residues. CDR3 coding DNA: TGTGCCAGCAGCTTAGGGGACAGCTCTGGAAACACCATATATTTT. The encoded protein is CASSLGDSSGNTIYF.

The table lists this clonotype with a few counts. The J gene is TRBJ2-3, the V gene TRBV18; 8 positions match TRBD2. Trimming took 3 bases from V and 2 from J; bases not matched to a gene: 7. This CDR3 comprises 16 residues. The germline V gene has CDR1 KGHSH and CDR2 LQKENI. CDR3 protein: CASSPWRRGDTDTQYF. CDR3 nucleotide sequence: TGTGCCAGCTCACCCTGGCGGCGGGGGGACACAGATACGCAGTATTTT.

The chain uses TRBV20-1 and TRBJ2-5, with D maybe TRBD2 (5 bases). The ends were cut back, 4 bases at V and 4 bases at J, with 25 bases in the middle. This CDR3 region has 17 residues. Germline CDR1 is DFQATT and CDR2 is SNEGSKA (reference sequence). The CDR3 loop reads CSATSGRRSAIPETQYF. CDR3 sequence (DNA): TGCAGTGCTACCTCCGGGCGACGTAGCGCCATCCCAGAGACCCAGTACTTC.

The J gene is TRBJ1-5, the V gene TRBV20-1; D is perhaps TRBD1 (6 bases). Germline CDR1 and CDR2: DFQATT and SNEGSKA (reference sequence). V dropped 5 bases and J dropped 4 bases, with 12 bases sitting between them. The CDR3 runs to 13 residues. This chain's CDR3 is CSASRGGNQPQHF. The CDR3 DNA reads TGCAGTGCTTCCAGGGGTGGGAATCAGCCCCAGCATTTT.

The chain couples TRBV15 to TRBJ2-1; D may correspond to TRBD1 or TRBD2 (5 bases each). Germline CDR1 and CDR2: LNHNV and YYDKDF (reference sequence). The CDR3 spans 16 residues. Between the trimmed V and J ends, which lost 1 base and 8 bases, there was a span of 18 bases. The CDR3 DNA reads TGTGCCACCAGCAGAGGGGACGGTAAGGTTTTCGATGAGCAGTTCTTC. Amino acids: CATSRGDGKVFDEQFF.

This clonotype appeared a few times. The chain uses TRBV5-6 and TRBJ2-7, with 7 bases matching TRBD1. Germline CDR1 reads SGHDT; CDR2 reads YYEEEE. This CDR3 has 16 residues. Germline trimming cut 1 base from V and 3 bases from J; bases unmatched to any gene: 10. The CDR3 DNA follows: TGTGCCAGCAGCTTGTTCGTGGGACAGCTTTACTACGAGCAGTACTTC. As protein: CASSLFVGQLYYEQYF. Supplemented by reference TRBV5-6 and TRBJ2-7, the full variable domain reads DAGVTQSPTHLIKTRGQQVTLRCSPKSGHDTVSWYQQALGQGPQFIFQYYEEEERQRGNFPDRFSGHQFPNYSSELNVNALLLGDSALYLCASSLFVGQLYYEQYFGPGTRLTVT.

The V call is TRBV4-1, the J call TRBJ2-7; D is unclear. The CDR3 loop spans 12 amino acids. V was clipped by 6 bases and J by 0 bases, with 6 bases between them. CDR1 is MGHRA, CDR2 YSYEKL, per germline. As DNA, the CDR3 is TGCGCCAGCAGTGGGTTCTCCTACGAGCAGTACTTC. Amino acids: CASSGFSYEQYF.

V usage is TRBV6-5 and J usage is TRBJ2-2; TRBD2 agrees at 9 bases. Losses at the gene ends were 4 bases for V and 7 bases for J; bases not matched to a gene: 1. The CDR3 has 13 residues. Germline assignment: CDR1 MNHEY and CDR2 SVGAGI. The CDR3 spells CASSSSGVGELFF. The CDR3 DNA is TGTGCCAGCAGTTCTAGCGGGGTCGGGGAGCTGTTTTTT.